This section outlines one T cell receptor (beta chain) sequence together with its context. Its cognate antigen is unknown. This record belongs to a study of cytomegalovirus exposure and HLA in healthy donors. General study points: Sequencing likely caused a cluster of highly shared sequence variants.

V lost 11 bases to trimming and J lost 7 bases; unmatched junction nucleotides: 5. Germline CDR1 MNHNS, CDR2 SASEGT. This CDR3 has 13 residues. PCR used 60 Vbeta primers and 13 Jbeta primers. Profiled with immunoSEQ multiplex PCR; TCRdb holds only in-frame clones, not every one. The top ten hold around 4.2% of the sample, which has roughly 120,000 clones, about 76% seen once. This sequence originates from a woman between 25 and 40 years old in good health and CMV-seronegative. Sequencing input: PBMCs. The rearrangement joins TRBV6-1 to TRBJ2-1; 13 bases fit TRBD2. The CDR3 region is CAGTSGRGNEQFF. Written as DNA, the CDR3 is TGTGCCGGCACTAGCGGGAGGGGTAATGAGCAGTTCTTC.